This T cell receptor (beta chain) was obtained from a study of OX40 agonist ivuxolimab in advanced cancers. This CDR3 spans 15 amino acids. The V end was cut by 2 bases, the J end by 5 bases, with 13 bases between. In germline, CDR1 is SEHNR, CDR2 FQNEAQ (reference sequence). Baseline, cycle 4 day 1, and cycle 7 day 1 were the blood sampling points. This table comes from immunoSEQ multiplex PCR, and its TCRdb copy is limited to in-frame clones, with some not included. The repertoire consists of tens of thousands of clones, with about 85% occurring once and the leading ten covering approximately 5%. Sequences were derived from CD4+ or CD8+ T cells sorted from blood, sampled in a trial of the OX40 agonist ivuxolimab. The TCR comes from an adult with an advanced solid tumor such as melanoma, head and neck, liver or kidney cancer. This chain connects TRBV7-9 to TRBJ2-1; TRBD1 might be the D (6 bases). The CDR3 region is CASSLPGTLHNEQFF. Here the CDR3 DNA reads TGTGCCAGCAGCTTACCCGGGACACTACACAATGAGCAGTTCTTC.